Listed below are T cell receptor beta chains from one sample, sequenced in a study of shared clonotypes between healthy human individuals. TCRdb's table, derived via immunoSEQ multiplex PCR, lists solely in-frame clones and lacks some. The table shows hundreds of thousands of clones, with 95% to 96% occurring only once. Sequencing input: naive CD8+ T cells sorted from blood. These receptor sequences come from a woman in her twenties or thirties in good health. The CDR3 runs from the conserved cysteine through the conserved F or W. The D gene is left open where the match is weak. Some rows have no size entry. The others give once, few or many, or a class for an expanded clone.

d_gene,v_gene,abundance,j_gene,CDR3aa,CDR3nt
.,TRBV7-9,.,TRBJ2-1,CASSPVGATYNEQFF,TGTGCCAGCAGCCCCGTAGGGGCAACCTACAATGAGCAGTTCTTC
TRBD1,TRBV2,.,TRBJ1-5,CASSRGQAHNQPQHF,TGTGCCAGCAGTCGCGGACAGGCCCACAATCAGCCCCAGCATTTT
TRBD2,TRBV11-2,.,TRBJ2-3,CASSEYGEGADTQYF,TGTGCCAGCAGCGAGTATGGGGAGGGAGCAGATACGCAGTATTTT
.,TRBV7-9,.,TRBJ2-7,CASSLMGSEQYF,TGTGCCAGCAGCTTAATGGGCTCCGAGCAGTACTTC
.,TRBV5-1,.,TRBJ2-7,CASGPDSHYEQYF,TGCGCCAGCGGGCCGGATAGTCACTACGAGCAGTACTTC
.,TRBV11-2,few,TRBJ1-4,CASSLGRRQGEKLFF,TGTGCCAGCAGCTTAGGGCGGAGGCAGGGTGAAAAACTGTTTTTT
.,TRBV7-9,.,TRBJ1-5,CASSSDRQPQHF,TGTGCCAGCAGCTCTGACCGTCAGCCCCAGCATTTT
.,TRBV6-4,.,TRBJ1-1,CASSPGGSTEAFF,TGTGCCAGCAGCCCGGGAGGAAGTACTGAAGCTTTCTTT
.,TRBV4-1,.,TRBJ1-1,CASSQEVRTEAFF,TGCGCCAGCAGCCAAGAAGTGAGGACTGAAGCTTTCTTT
.,TRBV2,.,TRBJ2-6,CASSVSSGANVLTF,TGTGCCAGCAGTGTTAGCTCTGGGGCCAACGTCCTGACTTTC
TRBD1,TRBV5-1,once,TRBJ2-7,CASSLGSRTGVPEQYF,TGCGCCAGCAGCTTGGGGTCGAGGACAGGGGTTCCCGAGCAGTACTTC
TRBD1,TRBV11-2,.,TRBJ1-5,CASSSSGTGENQPQHF,TGTGCCAGCAGCTCGAGCGGGACAGGCGAAAATCAGCCCCAGCATTTT
.,TRBV5-1,.,TRBJ1-2,CASSLRGGYTF,TGTGCCAGCAGCCTTAGAGGGGGCTACACCTTC
.,TRBV28,.,TRBJ2-5,CASSLSPETQYF,TGTGCCAGCAGTTTATCCCCAGAGACCCAGTACTTC
TRBD1,TRBV15,.,TRBJ2-1,CATSGDRDRSGEQFF,TGTGCCACCAGCGGCGACAGGGATCGATCGGGTGAGCAGTTCTTC
.,TRBV4-1,.,TRBJ2-2,CASSRIPLQGTGELFF,TGCGCCAGCAGCCGAATCCCACTACAGGGAACCGGGGAGCTGTTTTTT
TRBD2,TRBV29-1,once,TRBJ2-1,CSVGLAGGSYNEQFF,TGCAGCGTTGGTTTAGCGGGAGGATCCTACAATGAGCAGTTCTTC
.,TRBV27,.,TRBJ1-2,CASSLNINYGYTF,TGTGCCAGCAGTTTGAATATTAACTATGGCTACACCTTC
.,TRBV5-4,.,TRBJ2-2,CASSLAGATGELFF,TGTGCCAGCAGCTTGGCGGGCGCCACCGGGGAGCTGTTTTTT
.,TRBV5-4,.,TRBJ1-2,CASSLPGGAVPDYGYTF,TGTGCCAGCAGCTTGCCGGGGGGCGCGGTGCCGGACTATGGCTACACCTTC
.,TRBV4-2,.,TRBJ2-5,CASSQDLGGGETQYF,TGTGCCAGCAGCCAAGATCTGGGAGGGGGGGAGACCCAGTACTTC